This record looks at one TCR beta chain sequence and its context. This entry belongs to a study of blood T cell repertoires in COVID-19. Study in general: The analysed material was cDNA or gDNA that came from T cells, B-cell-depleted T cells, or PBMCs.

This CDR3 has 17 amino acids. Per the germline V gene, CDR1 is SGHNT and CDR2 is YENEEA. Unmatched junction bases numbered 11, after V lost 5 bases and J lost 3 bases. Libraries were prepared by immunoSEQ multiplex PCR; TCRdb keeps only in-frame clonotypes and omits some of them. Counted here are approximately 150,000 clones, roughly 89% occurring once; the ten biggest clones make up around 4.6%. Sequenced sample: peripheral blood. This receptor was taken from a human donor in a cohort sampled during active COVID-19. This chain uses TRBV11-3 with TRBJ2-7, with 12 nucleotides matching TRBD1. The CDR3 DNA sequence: TGTGCCAGCAGCGGAGGGACAGGGGGCACCGACTACTACGAGCAGTACTTC. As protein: CASSGGTGGTDYYEQYF.